These 4 T cell receptor beta chains were sequenced from one sample in a study of cytomegalovirus exposure and HLA in healthy donors listed by TCRdb under 2017. The library relied on the immunoSEQ multiplex PCR assay. A mixture of 60 forward primers for TCR Vbeta segments and 13 reverse primers for TCR Jbeta segments was used in the multiplex PCR. The immuneACCESS repertoire file appears here via TCRdb, limited to in-frame rearrangements. These files lack a portion of the clones; in checked studies, under half of the deficit traces to unresolved V genes, and the cause of the others is not known. This sample lists fewer than 250,000 clones; 85% to 90% were detected once. Together, the top ten hold under 2% of the sample. The sample consisted of PBMCs. The source of these receptors is a woman aged 18-29 years in good health and CMV-seronegative.

J is TRBJ2-5 and V is TRBV28; 10 bases agree with TRBD1. The last part of the DNA fits TRBJ2-7 better; the J call may be wrong. CDR1 and CDR2 (germline): MDHEN, SYDVKM. This CDR3 spans 16 amino acids. The CDR3 loop reads CASSFGQGVYSYEQYF. DNA of the CDR3: TGTGCCAGCAGCTTTGGACAGGGGGTATACTCCTACGAGCAGTACTTC.

The rearrangement uses TRBV27 and TRBJ1-5; D uncertain. Germline CDR1 MNHEY, CDR2 SMNVEV (reference sequence). The CDR3 is 14 residues long. Between the trimmed V and J ends, which lost 0 bases and 7 bases, there was a span of 10 bases. For the CDR3, the DNA is TGTGCCAGCAGTTTATCAGGAGGGAGCCAGCCCCAGCATTTT. Amino acids: CASSLSGGSQPQHF.

The chain links TRBV9 to TRBJ2-3; 9 nucleotides match TRBD2. V was pared by 4 bases and J by 4 bases, with 4 bases of the junction left unmatched. The CDR3 has 14 amino acids. In germline, CDR1 is SGDLS, CDR2 YYNGEE. The CDR3 reads CASSFRLAADTQYF. In DNA, the CDR3 is TGTGCCAGCAGCTTTAGACTAGCGGCAGATACGCAGTATTTT.

This clone was observed once. This chain uses TRBV2 with TRBJ1-1; D not certain. The V gene's germline CDR1 is SNHLY and CDR2 FYNNEI. Trimming removed 5 bases at V and 0 bases at J, with 10 bases between. This CDR3 is built from 14 residues. The CDR3 nucleotides are TGTGCCAGCAGTCAGTCGTTCATGAACACTGAAGCTTTCTTT. Amino acid sequence: CASSQSFMNTEAFF.